This is a list of T cell receptor beta chains from one sample in a study of breast tumors, draining lymph nodes, adjacent tissues. TCRdb reprocessed the multiplex PCR reads with MiXCR, giving one entry per CDR3 protein. The data show about 100,000 distinct CDR3 sequences, about 20% seen once. Sequenced sample: axillary lymph node tissue. Every receptor here comes from a female donor with breast cancer. Some clones in this sample may be carry-over from other donors' samples. Each CDR3 is given with its conserved first and last residue. A D gene is named only where the DNA matches it firmly. Expanded clones are given a class, and other clones once, few, many or no size at all.

clone_size d_call j_call v_call cdr3_aa cdr3_nt
many . TRBJ2-7 TRBV30 CAWNLRHWDEQYF TGTGCCTGGAATCTAAGGCATTGGGACGAGCAGTACTTC
many . TRBJ2-1 TRBV7-7 CASSPWDTGEQFF TGTGCCAGCAGCCCGTGGGATACGGGGGAGCAGTTCTTC
many . TRBJ1-3 TRBV12-3/TRBV12-4 CASSSFGNTIYF TGTGCCAGCAGTTCCTTTGGAAACACCATATATTTT
. . TRBJ2-3 TRBV30 CAWSGAGGTDTQYF TGTGCCTGGAGTGGCGCTGGCGGCACAGATACGCAGTATTTT
few . TRBJ1-5 TRBV12-3/TRBV12-4 CASSPSGGREPQHF TGTGCCAGCAGTCCATCTGGGGGTCGGGAGCCCCAGCATTTT
. . TRBJ2-1 TRBV2 CASSPMLQGYNEQFF TGTGCCAGCAGTCCTATGCTTCAGGGTTACAATGAGCAGTTCTTC
many . TRBJ1-2 TRBV5-1 CASSESLQGYGYTF TGCGCCAGCAGCGAGTCGCTCCAGGGGTATGGCTACACCTTC
many . TRBJ2-7 TRBV28 CASSLVQLAYEQYF TGTGCCAGCAGTTTGGTACAGCTCGCCTACGAGCAGTACTTC
few TRBD2 TRBJ2-4 TRBV2 CASSENGLAVNIQYF TGTGCCAGCAGTGAAAACGGACTAGCGGTAAACATTCAGTACTTC
many TRBD2 TRBJ2-7 TRBV7-6 CASSYSGGPYEQYF TGTGCCAGCAGCTATAGCGGGGGGCCCTACGAGCAGTACTTC
many TRBD1 TRBJ2-2 TRBV20-1 CSAPITGGASTGELFF TGCAGTGCTCCAATTACAGGGGGCGCTTCTACCGGGGAGCTGTTTTTT